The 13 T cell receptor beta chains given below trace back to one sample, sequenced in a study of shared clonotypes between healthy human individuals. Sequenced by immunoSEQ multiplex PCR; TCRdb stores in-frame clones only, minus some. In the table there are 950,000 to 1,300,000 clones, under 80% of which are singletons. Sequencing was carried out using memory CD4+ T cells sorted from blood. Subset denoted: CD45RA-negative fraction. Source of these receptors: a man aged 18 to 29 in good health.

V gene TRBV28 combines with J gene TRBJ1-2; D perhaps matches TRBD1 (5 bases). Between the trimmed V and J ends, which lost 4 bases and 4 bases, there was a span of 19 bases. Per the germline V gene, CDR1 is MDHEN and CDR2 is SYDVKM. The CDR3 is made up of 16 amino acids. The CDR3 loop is CASSSSPGPSSYGYTF. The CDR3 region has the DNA TGTGCCAGCAGTTCCAGCCCGGGACCCTCGAGCTATGGCTACACCTTC.

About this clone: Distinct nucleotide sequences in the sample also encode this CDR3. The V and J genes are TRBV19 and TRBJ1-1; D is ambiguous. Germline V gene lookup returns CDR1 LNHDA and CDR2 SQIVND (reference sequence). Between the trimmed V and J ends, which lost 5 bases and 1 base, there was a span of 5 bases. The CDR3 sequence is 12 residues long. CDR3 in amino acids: CASSAGNTEAFF. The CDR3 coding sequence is TGTGCCAGTAGTGCAGGGAACACTGAAGCTTTCTTT.

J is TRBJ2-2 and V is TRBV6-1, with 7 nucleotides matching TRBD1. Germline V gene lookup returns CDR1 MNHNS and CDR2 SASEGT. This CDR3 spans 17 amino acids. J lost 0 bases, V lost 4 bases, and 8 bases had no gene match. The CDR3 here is CASSASGGRTNTGELFF. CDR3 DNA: TGTGCCAGCAGTGCTTCAGGGGGTAGGACGAACACCGGGGAGCTGTTTTTT.

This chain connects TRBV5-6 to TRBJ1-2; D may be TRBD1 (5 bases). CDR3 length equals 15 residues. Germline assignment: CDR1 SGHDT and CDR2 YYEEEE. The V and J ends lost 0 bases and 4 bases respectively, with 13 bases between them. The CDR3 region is CASSLVDRSSYGYTF. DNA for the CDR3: TGTGCCAGCAGCTTGGTTGACAGAAGCTCCTATGGCTACACCTTC.

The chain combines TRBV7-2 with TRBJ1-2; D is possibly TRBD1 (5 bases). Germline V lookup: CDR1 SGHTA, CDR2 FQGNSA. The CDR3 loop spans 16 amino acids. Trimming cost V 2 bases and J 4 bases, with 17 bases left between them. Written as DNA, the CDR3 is TGTGCCAGCAGCTTAAACCCCCCGGGGGAAAGCTATGGCTACACCTTC. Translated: CASSLNPPGESYGYTF.

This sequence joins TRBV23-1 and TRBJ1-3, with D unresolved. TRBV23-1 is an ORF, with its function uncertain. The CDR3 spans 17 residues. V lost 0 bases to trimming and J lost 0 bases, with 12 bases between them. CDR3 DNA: TGCGCCAGCAGTCAATCGCGGCCTCTCCTCTCTGGAAACACCATATATTTT. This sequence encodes CASSQSRPLLSGNTIYF.

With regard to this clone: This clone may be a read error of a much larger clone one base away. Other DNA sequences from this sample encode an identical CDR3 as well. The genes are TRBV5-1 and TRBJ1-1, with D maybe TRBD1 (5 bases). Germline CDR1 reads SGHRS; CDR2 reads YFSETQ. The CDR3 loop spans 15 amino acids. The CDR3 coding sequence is TGCGCCAGCAGTTTGGCGGCAGGGACGAACACTGAAGCTTTCTTT. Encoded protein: CASSLAAGTNTEAFF.

In DNA form, the CDR3 reads TGTGCCAGCAGCGTAGGTAGCGGGGGGGCCGTCGGTACGCAGTATTTT. Translating gives CASSVGSGGAVGTQYF. This chain joins TRBV9 and TRBJ2-3; 11 positions agree with TRBD2. CDR3 length: 16 amino acids. The ends lost 0 bases at V and 8 bases at J; junction bases unmatched: 8. The V gene's germline CDR1 is SGDLS and CDR2 YYNGEE. The entire variable domain, with the rest obtained from reference TRBV9 and TRBJ2-3, is as follows: DSGVTQTPKHLITATGQRVTLRCSPRSGDLSVYWYQQSLDQGLQFLIQYYNGEERAKGNILERFSAQQFPDLHSELNLSSLELGDSALYFCASSVGSGGAVGTQYFGPGTRLTVL.

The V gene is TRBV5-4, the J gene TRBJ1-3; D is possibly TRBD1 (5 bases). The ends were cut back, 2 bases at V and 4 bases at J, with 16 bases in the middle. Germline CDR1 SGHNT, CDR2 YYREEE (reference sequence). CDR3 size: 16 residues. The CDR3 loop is CASSLFDRSDGNTIYF. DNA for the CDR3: TGTGCCAGCAGCTTATTTGACAGATCTGACGGAAACACCATATATTTT.

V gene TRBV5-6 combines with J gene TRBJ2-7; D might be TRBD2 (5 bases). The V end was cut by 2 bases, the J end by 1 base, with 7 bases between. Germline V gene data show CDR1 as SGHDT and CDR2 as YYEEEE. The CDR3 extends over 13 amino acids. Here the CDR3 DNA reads TGTGCCAGCAGCTTCCTAGCATCCTACGAGCAGTACTTC. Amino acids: CASSFLASYEQYF.

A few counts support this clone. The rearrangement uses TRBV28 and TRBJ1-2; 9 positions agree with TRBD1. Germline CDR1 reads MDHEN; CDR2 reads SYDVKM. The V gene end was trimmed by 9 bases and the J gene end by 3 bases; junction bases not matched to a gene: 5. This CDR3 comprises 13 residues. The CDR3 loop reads CASGQGQDYGYTF. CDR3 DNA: TGTGCCAGTGGACAGGGGCAAGACTATGGCTACACCTTC.

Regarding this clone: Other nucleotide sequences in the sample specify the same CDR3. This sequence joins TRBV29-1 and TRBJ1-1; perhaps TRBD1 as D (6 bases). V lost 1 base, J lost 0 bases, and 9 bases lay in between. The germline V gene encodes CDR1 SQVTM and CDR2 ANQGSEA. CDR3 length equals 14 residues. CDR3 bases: TGCAGCGTTGAAGGCGGGACATTGAACACTGAAGCTTTCTTT. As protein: CSVEGGTLNTEAFF.

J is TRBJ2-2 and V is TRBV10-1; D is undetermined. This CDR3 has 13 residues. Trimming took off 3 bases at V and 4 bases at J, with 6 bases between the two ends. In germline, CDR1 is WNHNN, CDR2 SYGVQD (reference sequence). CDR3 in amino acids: CASSERFTGELFF. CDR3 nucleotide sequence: TGCGCCAGCAGTGAACGTTTCACCGGGGAGCTGTTTTTT.